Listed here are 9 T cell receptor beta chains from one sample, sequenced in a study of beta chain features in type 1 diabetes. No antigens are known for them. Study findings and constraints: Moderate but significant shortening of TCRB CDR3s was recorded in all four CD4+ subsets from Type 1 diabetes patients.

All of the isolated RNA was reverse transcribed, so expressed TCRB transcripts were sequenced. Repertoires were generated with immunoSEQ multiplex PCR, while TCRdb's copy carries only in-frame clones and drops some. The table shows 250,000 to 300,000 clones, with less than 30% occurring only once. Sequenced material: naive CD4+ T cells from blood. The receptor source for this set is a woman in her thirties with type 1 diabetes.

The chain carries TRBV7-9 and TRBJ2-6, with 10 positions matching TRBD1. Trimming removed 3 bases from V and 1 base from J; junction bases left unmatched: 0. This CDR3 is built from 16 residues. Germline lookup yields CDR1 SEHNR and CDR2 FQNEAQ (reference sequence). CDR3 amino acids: CASSLGQGSGANVLTF. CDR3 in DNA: TGTGCCAGCAGCTTGGGACAGGGGTCTGGGGCCAACGTCCTGACTTTC.

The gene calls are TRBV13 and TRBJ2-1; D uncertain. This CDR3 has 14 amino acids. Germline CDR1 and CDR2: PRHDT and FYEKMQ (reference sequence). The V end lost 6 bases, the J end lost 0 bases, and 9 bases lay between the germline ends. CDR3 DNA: TGTGCCAGCAGGGCTCTAGGCTCCTACAATGAGCAGTTCTTC. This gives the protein CASRALGSYNEQFF. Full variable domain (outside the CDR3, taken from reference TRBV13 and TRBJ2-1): AAGVIQSPRHLIKEKRETATLKCYPIPRHDTVYWYQQGPGQDPQFLISFYEKMQSDKGSIPDRFSAQQFSDYHSELNMSSLELGDSALYFCASRALGSYNEQFFGPGTRLTVL.

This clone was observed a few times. The CDR3 sequence is CAWYAGDGYTF. The CDR3 DNA reads TGTGCCTGGTACGCCGGGGATGGCTACACCTTC. This rearrangement joins TRBV30 to TRBJ1-2; D uncertain. This CDR3 region has 11 residues. The V gene's germline CDR1 is GTSNPN and CDR2 SVGIG (reference sequence). Between the trimmed V and J ends, which lost 5 bases and 6 bases, there was a span of 10 bases.

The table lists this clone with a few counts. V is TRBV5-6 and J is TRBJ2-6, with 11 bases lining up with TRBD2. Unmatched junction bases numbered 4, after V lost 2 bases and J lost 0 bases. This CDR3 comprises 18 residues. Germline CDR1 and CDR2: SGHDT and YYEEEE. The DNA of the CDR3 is TGTGCCAGCAGCTTTGGACTAGCGGGTCCCTCTGGGGCCAACGTCCTGACTTTC. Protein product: CASSFGLAGPSGANVLTF.

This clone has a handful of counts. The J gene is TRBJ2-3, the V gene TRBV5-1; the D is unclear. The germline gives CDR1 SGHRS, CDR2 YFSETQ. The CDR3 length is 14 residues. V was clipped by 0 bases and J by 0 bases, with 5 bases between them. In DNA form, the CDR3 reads TGCGCCAGCAGCTTGGTCCCTAGCACAGATACGCAGTATTTT. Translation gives CASSLVPSTDTQYF.

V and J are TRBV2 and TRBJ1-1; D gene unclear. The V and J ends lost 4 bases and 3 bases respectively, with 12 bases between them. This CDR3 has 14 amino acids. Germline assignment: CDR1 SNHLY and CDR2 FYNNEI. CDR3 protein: CASSVLETYTEAFF. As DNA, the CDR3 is TGTGCCAGCAGTGTGTTGGAGACCTACACTGAAGCTTTCTTT.

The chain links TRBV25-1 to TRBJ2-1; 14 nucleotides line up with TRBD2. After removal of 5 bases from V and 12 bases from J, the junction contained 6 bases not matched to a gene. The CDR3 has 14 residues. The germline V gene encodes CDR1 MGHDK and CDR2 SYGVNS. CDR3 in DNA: TGTGCCAGCAGTCCCCCGGGACTAGCGGGAGTGCAGTTCTTC. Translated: CASSPPGLAGVQFF.

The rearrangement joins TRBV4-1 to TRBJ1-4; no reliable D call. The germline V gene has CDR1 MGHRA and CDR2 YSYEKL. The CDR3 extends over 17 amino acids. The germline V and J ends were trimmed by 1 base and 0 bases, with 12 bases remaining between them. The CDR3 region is CASSQAFGVATNEKLFF. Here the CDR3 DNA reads TGCGCCAGCAGCCAAGCATTCGGGGTTGCAACTAATGAAAAACTGTTTTTT.

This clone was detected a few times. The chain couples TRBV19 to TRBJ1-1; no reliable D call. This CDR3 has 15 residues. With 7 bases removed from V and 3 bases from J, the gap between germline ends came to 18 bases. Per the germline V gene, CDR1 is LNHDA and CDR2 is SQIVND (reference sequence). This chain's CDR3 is CASISASAEDTEAFF. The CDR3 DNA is TGTGCCAGTATCTCGGCGTCGGCGGAAGACACTGAAGCTTTCTTT. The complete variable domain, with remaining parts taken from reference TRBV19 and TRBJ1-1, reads DGGITQSPKYLFRKEGQNVTLSCEQNLNHDAMYWYRQDPGQGLRLIYYSQIVNDFQKGDIAEGYSVSREKKESFPLTVTSAQKNPTAFYLCASISASAEDTEAFFGQGTRLTVV.